This T cell receptor (beta chain) is drawn from a study of cytomegalovirus exposure and HLA in healthy donors. Study-level background: One earlier analysis, a look at approximately 190 million T cells, found some 120 million unique TCR beta sequences.

Trimming took 7 bases from V and 3 from J; bases not matched to a gene: 6. Per the germline V gene, CDR1 is SGHRS and CDR2 is YFSETQ. The CDR3 runs 14 residues. With 60 Vbeta and 13 Jbeta primers, the PCR was carried out. Produced via immunoSEQ multiplex PCR; TCRdb's table is partial and in-frame only. The repertoire holds 180,000 or so clones, with 65% to 85% as singletons. The source of this sequence is a woman between 45 and 60 years old in good health and CMV-seropositive. The chain joins TRBV5-1 to TRBJ1-2; 10 bases agree with TRBD1. Sequencing was performed on PBMCs. The CDR3 coding sequence is TGCGCCAGCGACCCCGGGACAGGGGACTATGGCTACACCTTC. It translates to CASDPGTGDYGYTF.